Detailed here is one TCR beta chain. The data were obtained in a study of blood T cell repertoires in COVID-19. Study-wide context: The United States, Italy and Spain were the sources of the acute and convalescent COVID-19 samples. Sources were T cells, B-cell-depleted T cells, or PBMCs; the material itself was cDNA or gDNA.

Original methodology: By means of reference gene primer amplification, nucleated cell counts were estimated. Sequencing was performed with immunoSEQ multiplex PCR; in TCRdb, only in-frame clones are kept and a portion is missing. For V, J and clone size, that table is used; D and trimming come from the DNA. This sample has some 250,000 clones, with roughly 88% found just once. With V trimmed by 6 bases and J by 9 bases, 11 bases remained unmatched. The CDR3 spans 14 residues. Germline CDR1 reads MNHEY; CDR2 reads SVGEGT. The receptor was derived from a man between 35 and 55 years old with acute or convalescent COVID-19. The chain joins TRBV6-2 or TRBV6-3 to TRBJ2-4, with 7 bases identical to TRBD1. Sequencing used peripheral blood. The CDR3 sequence is CASSPGTVLGIQYF. The DNA of the CDR3 is TGTGCCAGCAGCCCCGGGACAGTTTTGGGCATTCAGTACTTC.